Listed here are 31 T cell receptor beta chains from one sample, sequenced in a study of CD8+ T cells in alopecia areata. Sequencing used cDNA as its template, made by extracting RNA and reverse transcribing it. Assay used: immunoSEQ multiplex PCR; TCRdb lists only in-frame clones, some missing. The repertoire consists of more than 150,000 clones, with 59% occurring once and the leading ten covering around 15%. The source material was CD4+ T cells sorted from blood, sampled at week 0. These receptors were obtained from a human donor with alopecia areata.

V and J are TRBV29-1 and TRBJ2-4; TRBD2 matches at 8 bases. The CDR3 is 12 amino acids. The V segment lost 7 bases and the J segment 8 bases; nucleotides outside the gene matches: 7. Germline V gene sequence: CDR1 SQVTM, CDR2 ANQGSEA. CDR3 region: CSARGGRHIQYF. CDR3 DNA: TGCAGCGCCCGGGGGGGCCGGCACATTCAGTACTTC.

This chain links TRBV9 with TRBJ2-2, with a tentative D call TRBD1 (6 bases). This CDR3 region has 14 residues. V dropped 1 base and J dropped 5 bases, with 9 bases sitting between them. From germline, CDR1 is SGDLS and CDR2 YYNGEE. As DNA, the CDR3 is TGTGCCAGCAGCGTACTCCAGGGGACCGGGGAGCTGTTTTTT. This sequence encodes CASSVLQGTGELFF. The whole variable domain, remainder taken from reference TRBV9 and TRBJ2-2, is DSGVTQTPKHLITATGQRVTLRCSPRSGDLSVYWYQQSLDQGLQFLIQYYNGEERAKGNILERFSAQQFPDLHSELNLSSLELGDSALYFCASSVLQGTGELFFGEGSRLTVL.

This clone came up once. The chain links TRBV4-1 to TRBJ2-6, with D perhaps matching TRBD1 or TRBD2 (5 bases each). The CDR3 has 14 residues. Germline CDR1 MGHRA, CDR2 YSYEKL. V was pared by 6 bases and J by 0 bases, with 6 bases between. For the CDR3, the DNA is TGCGCCAGCAGGGGGGACTCTGGGGCCAACGTCCTGACTTTC. Translation gives CASRGDSGANVLTF.

In this sample, this clone turned up once. The chain joins TRBV9 to TRBJ2-1; 9 bases line up with TRBD2. Germline V gene sequence: CDR1 SGDLS, CDR2 YYNGEE. The junction had 5 bases not matched to a gene; V was cut back by 0 bases and J by 4 bases. The CDR3 is 16 amino acids. CDR3 coding DNA: TGTGCCAGCAGCGTAGATAGCGGGGGCAAATACAATGAGCAGTTCTTC. Translated, it gives CASSVDSGGKYNEQFF.

The V gene is TRBV10-3, the J gene TRBJ2-5; possible D gene TRBD2, 5 bases. The CDR3 is 11 residues long. V gave up 8 bases and J gave up 5 bases, with 9 bases separating them. From germline, CDR1 is ENHRY and CDR2 SYGVKD. CDR3 loop: CAIGREETQYF. The CDR3 DNA follows: TGTGCCATCGGAAGGGAGGAGACCCAGTACTTC.

The genes are TRBV30 and TRBJ1-2; TRBD1 matches at 8 bases. J gave up 8 bases and V 3 bases, and 11 bases lay outside the gene matches. Germline V lookup: CDR1 GTSNPN, CDR2 SVGIG (reference sequence). The CDR3 is 14 residues long. The DNA of the CDR3 is TGTGCCTGGAGGGTGCAGGGGGCGGTGGGAGGCTACACCTTC. Translated: CAWRVQGAVGGYTF. Combining the CDR3 with reference TRBV30 and TRBJ1-2 gives the whole variable domain SQTIHQWPATLVQPVGSPLSLECTVEGTSNPNLYWYRQAAGRGLQLLFYSVGIGQISSEVPQNLSASRPQDRQFILSSKKLLLSDSGFYLCAWRVQGAVGGYTFGSGTRLTVV.

This chain connects TRBV5-1 to TRBJ1-2, with D perhaps TRBD1 (5 bases). The V and J ends lost 4 bases and 7 bases respectively, with 17 bases between them. There are 14 residues in the CDR3. CDR1 and CDR2 (germline): SGHRS, YFSETQ. CDR3 nucleotides: TGCGCCAGCAGCCGCGACCCGACTGGGACTGGCTACACCTTC. It yields the protein CASSRDPTGTGYTF.

This chain uses TRBV5-1 with TRBJ1-2; D uncertain. Germline CDR1 SGHRS, CDR2 YFSETQ. The germline V and J ends were trimmed by 1 base and 6 bases, with 19 bases remaining between them. This CDR3 is built from 16 residues. CDR3 DNA: TGCGCCAGCAGCTTGCCCGCCCGAGGGATTTGGGATGGCTACACCTTC. Its translation: CASSLPARGIWDGYTF.

This clone was found a few times. This sequence joins TRBV9 and TRBJ2-2, with D uncertain. Trimming shortened V by 0 bases and J by 3 bases, and 6 bases separated the two germline ends. Looked up from germline, CDR1 is SGDLS and CDR2 is YYNGEE. This CDR3 has 14 residues. The CDR3 loop reads CASSVGFDTGELFF. CDR3 nucleotides: TGTGCCAGCAGCGTAGGGTTCGACACCGGGGAGCTGTTTTTT. The variable domain in full, completed from reference TRBV9 and TRBJ2-2, reads DSGVTQTPKHLITATGQRVTLRCSPRSGDLSVYWYQQSLDQGLQFLIQYYNGEERAKGNILERFSAQQFPDLHSELNLSSLELGDSALYFCASSVGFDTGELFFGEGSRLTVL.

This clone has only a few counts. The chain has TRBV6-5 and TRBJ1-4, with D perhaps matching TRBD1 (6 bases). Germline CDR1 MNHEY, CDR2 SVGAGI. The germline V and J ends were trimmed by 3 bases and 5 bases, with 10 bases remaining between them. The CDR3 extends over 14 amino acids. The CDR3 region has the DNA TGTGCCAGCAGTTATGGGCAGGGGAATGAAAAACTGTTTTTT. Translation: CASSYGQGNEKLFF.

For this clone: This sample also contains other DNA sequences that code for the same CDR3. The chain joins TRBV30 to TRBJ2-5; the D is unclear. CDR1 and CDR2 (germline): GTSNPN, SVGIG (reference sequence). The CDR3 loop spans 12 amino acids. V lost 0 bases and J 5 bases, leaving 7 bases between the germline ends. This chain's CDR3 is CAWSVGRETQYF. The CDR3 DNA reads TGTGCCTGGAGTGTAGGAAGGGAGACCCAGTACTTC.

This clone was seen a handful of times. In DNA form, the CDR3 reads TGTGCCAGCAGCCAAGTCCAGGGAGCGACTGAAGCTTTCTTT. It encodes CASSQVQGATEAFF. The chain has TRBV14 and TRBJ1-1, with D perhaps matching TRBD1 (5 bases). Germline V gene sequence: CDR1 SGHDN, CDR2 FVKESK. The CDR3 contains 14 residues. V gave up 1 base and J gave up 5 bases, with 11 bases separating them.

For the CDR3, the DNA is TGCGCCAGCAGCCAAGACGCTGGACCGATGTACGAGCAGTACTTC. It encodes CASSQDAGPMYEQYF. This chain uses TRBV4-1 with TRBJ2-7; D not resolved. Germline CDR1 MGHRA, CDR2 YSYEKL. With 0 bases removed from V and 4 bases from J, the gap between germline ends came to 13 bases. CDR3 length: 15 residues.

The chain has TRBV7-6 and TRBJ2-1; no reliable D call. Germline CDR1 and CDR2: SGHVS and FNYEAQ. The CDR3 loop spans 16 amino acids. Between the trimmed V and J ends, which lost 5 bases and 0 bases, there was a span of 14 bases. The CDR3 reads CASSAGPPSSYNEQFF. DNA for the CDR3: TGTGCCAGCAGCGCCGGACCACCGAGCTCCTACAATGAGCAGTTCTTC.

A few counts support this clone. J is TRBJ1-5 and V is TRBV7-8, with 7 bases fitting TRBD1. V dropped 5 bases and J dropped 1; count of bases not matched to a gene: 8. This CDR3 is 16 amino acids long. Germline V gene sequence: CDR1 SGHVS, CDR2 FQNEAQ. CDR3: CASSPRQGRSNQPQHF. CDR3 in DNA: TGTGCCAGCAGCCCACGACAGGGTCGAAGCAATCAGCCCCAGCATTTT.

The chain combines TRBV29-1 with TRBJ1-3, with D hard to call. V was shortened by 1 base and J by 3 bases, with 7 bases between the two germline ends. CDR3 length equals 13 residues. The germline V gene has CDR1 SQVTM and CDR2 ANQGSEA. In nucleotides, the CDR3 is TGCAGCGTTGAAGGGAGGTTTGGAAACACCATATATTTT. This codes for CSVEGRFGNTIYF.

The CDR3 DNA is TGTGCCAGTCTGGGACAGGTCTATGGCTACACCTTC. It is translated as CASLGQVYGYTF. This chain joins TRBV19 and TRBJ1-2; TRBD1 aligns across 8 bases. Losses at the gene ends were 8 bases for V and 4 bases for J; bases not matched to a gene: 3. Germline values: CDR1 LNHDA, CDR2 SQIVND (reference sequence). This CDR3 region has 12 residues.

This clone has a handful of counts. The chain has TRBV5-1 and TRBJ2-2, with a weak D call TRBD1 (5 bases). The V end lost 6 bases, the J end lost 2 bases, and 8 bases lay between the germline ends. Germline V gives CDR1 SGHRS, CDR2 YFSETQ. This CDR3 region has 13 residues. The CDR3 sequence is CASNQGNTGELFF. The CDR3 bases are TGCGCCAGCAATCAGGGCAACACCGGGGAGCTGTTTTTT.

The chain joins TRBV29-1 to TRBJ1-1; a weak D match, TRBD1 (6 bases). Germline values: CDR1 SQVTM, CDR2 ANQGSEA. V lost 7 bases, J lost 1 base, and 13 bases lay in between. This CDR3 is built from 13 residues. The CDR3 loop is CSADRQKNTEAFF. For the CDR3, the DNA is TGCAGCGCAGACAGGCAAAAGAACACTGAAGCTTTCTTT.

CDR3 region: CSAPAAGGGLGETQYF. The CDR3 bases are TGCAGCGCCCCCGCAGCTGGGGGAGGTTTGGGTGAGACCCAGTACTTC. This chain uses TRBV29-1 with TRBJ2-5, with D possibly matching TRBD2 (6 bases). Trimming shortened V by 7 bases and J by 5 bases, and 26 bases separated the two germline ends. The CDR3 is 16 amino acids. Looked up from germline, CDR1 is SQVTM and CDR2 is ANQGSEA. The whole variable domain, remainder taken from reference TRBV29-1 and TRBJ2-5, is SAVISQKPSRDICQRGTSLTIQCQVDSQVTMMFWYRQQPGQSLTLIATANQGSEATYESGFVIDKFPISRPNLTFSTLTVSNMSPEDSSIYLCSAPAAGGGLGETQYFGPGTRLLVL.

The gene calls are TRBV7-8 and TRBJ2-7; D unresolved. Germline CDR1 is SGHVS and CDR2 is FQNEAQ. V was cut by 1 base and J by 3 bases, with 7 bases left in between. CDR3 length: 13 amino acids. CDR3 loop: CASSLDTNYEQYF. CDR3 sequence (DNA): TGTGCCAGCAGCTTAGATACCAACTACGAGCAGTACTTC.

This chain uses TRBV7-9 with TRBJ1-1, with 8 bases aligning to TRBD1. J gave up 1 base and V 4 bases, and 5 bases lay outside the gene matches. There are 15 residues in the CDR3. From germline, CDR1 is SEHNR and CDR2 FQNEAQ (reference sequence). CDR3 DNA: TGTGCCAGCAGCTGGGGAACAGGGGGGAACACTGAAGCTTTCTTT. This translates into CASSWGTGGNTEAFF.

The rearrangement joins TRBV15 to TRBJ1-4; perhaps TRBD1 as D (5 bases). V lost 0 bases to trimming and J lost 7 bases, with 15 bases between them. Germline values: CDR1 LNHNV, CDR2 YYDKDF (reference sequence). This CDR3 contains 16 residues. The CDR3, as DNA: TGTGCCACCAGCAGAGATTTAGGGGACCCCATTGAAAAACTGTTTTTT. It specifies CATSRDLGDPIEKLFF.

The sample holds a few counts of this clone. The rearrangement joins TRBV25-1 to TRBJ1-2; no reliable D call. Germline lookup yields CDR1 MGHDK and CDR2 SYGVNS. This CDR3 has 11 amino acids. The V end was cut by 2 bases, the J end by 5 bases, with 3 bases between. The chain's CDR3 is CASSEVYGYTF. CDR3 in DNA: TGTGCCAGCAGTGAAGTTTATGGCTACACCTTC.

The rearrangement links TRBV29-1 to TRBJ1-1, with TRBD1 matching over 9 bases. The trim removed 7 bases at V and 4 bases at J, leaving 7 bases unmatched. The CDR3 is made up of 13 amino acids. The germline V gene has CDR1 SQVTM and CDR2 ANQGSEA. CDR3 sequence reads: CSATGGLGTEAFF. The CDR3 coding sequence is TGCAGCGCAACAGGGGGCTTGGGCACTGAAGCTTTCTTT.

This clone has just a few counts. V and J are TRBV30 and TRBJ1-5; D is unclear. The germline CDR1 and CDR2 sequences are GTSNPN and SVGIG (reference sequence). Trimming removed 4 bases at V and 2 bases at J, with 18 bases between. CDR3 size: 16 residues. CDR3 in amino acids: CAWTLSGGIGNQPQHF. The DNA for the CDR3 is TGTGCCTGGACCCTCTCCGGTGGAATTGGCAATCAGCCCCAGCATTTT.

In its sample, this clone was seen a few times. The chain employs TRBV5-1 and TRBJ2-7; possible D gene TRBD2, 5 bases. Germline V lookup: CDR1 SGHRS, CDR2 YFSETQ. V was trimmed by 0 bases and J by 5 bases, leaving 12 bases between them. The CDR3 covers 14 residues. The CDR3 sequence: CASSLEARGNEQYF. CDR3 nucleotide sequence: TGCGCCAGCAGCTTGGAGGCCCGAGGGAACGAGCAGTACTTC.

The J gene is TRBJ2-4, the V gene TRBV4-1, with D tentatively TRBD1 (6 bases). The V gene's germline CDR1 is MGHRA and CDR2 YSYEKL. The CDR3 spans 16 residues. V shed 2 bases and J shed 2 bases, with 13 bases lying between them. The CDR3 is CASSQPTGSTKNIQYF. The CDR3 DNA sequence: TGCGCCAGCAGCCAACCAACAGGGTCAACCAAAAACATTCAGTACTTC.

The rearrangement joins TRBV10-3 to TRBJ1-2; D ambiguous. The germline gives CDR1 ENHRY, CDR2 SYGVKD. Trimming stripped 4 bases from V and 0 bases from J, with 12 bases between. This CDR3 contains 15 residues. The CDR3 loop reads CAISAPGSSNYGYTF. CDR3 in DNA: TGTGCCATCAGTGCACCAGGTAGCTCTAACTATGGCTACACCTTC.

This rearrangement joins TRBV5-1 to TRBJ2-3; 7 bases line up with TRBD2. The CDR3 spans 13 residues. From germline, CDR1 is SGHRS and CDR2 YFSETQ. V gave up 3 bases and J gave up 7 bases; unmatched junction bases: 5. The chain's CDR3 is CASSYSGVNTQYF. The CDR3 coding sequence is TGCGCCAGCAGCTACAGCGGGGTCAATACGCAGTATTTT. The whole variable domain, remainder taken from reference TRBV5-1 and TRBJ2-3, is KAGVTQTPRYLIKTRGQQVTLSCSPISGHRSVSWYQQTPGQGLQFLFEYFSETQRNKGNFPGRFSGRQFSNSRSEMNVSTLELGDSALYLCASSYSGVNTQYFGPGTRLTVL.

In this sample, this clone turned up a few times. This chain connects TRBV13 to TRBJ2-2, with D possibly TRBD1 on 5 matching bases. The CDR3 consists of 13 residues. The V end was cut by 2 bases, the J end by 6 bases, with 7 bases between. In germline, CDR1 is PRHDT, CDR2 FYEKMQ (reference sequence). The CDR3 reads CASSLRGSGELFF. As DNA, the CDR3 is TGTGCCAGCAGCTTAAGGGGCTCCGGGGAGCTGTTTTTT.